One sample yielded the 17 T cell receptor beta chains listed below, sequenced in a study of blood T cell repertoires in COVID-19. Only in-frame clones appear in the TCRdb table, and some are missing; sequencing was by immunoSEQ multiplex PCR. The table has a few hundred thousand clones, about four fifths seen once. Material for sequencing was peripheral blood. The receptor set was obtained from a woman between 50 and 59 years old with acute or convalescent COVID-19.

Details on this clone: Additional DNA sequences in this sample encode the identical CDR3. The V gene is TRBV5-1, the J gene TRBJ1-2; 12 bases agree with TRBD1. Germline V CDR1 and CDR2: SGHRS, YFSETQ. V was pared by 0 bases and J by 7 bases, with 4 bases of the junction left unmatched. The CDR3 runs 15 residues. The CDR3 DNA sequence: TGCGCCAGCAGCTTGGAGGGACAGGGGGCTTCTGGCTACACCTTC. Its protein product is CASSLEGQGASGYTF.

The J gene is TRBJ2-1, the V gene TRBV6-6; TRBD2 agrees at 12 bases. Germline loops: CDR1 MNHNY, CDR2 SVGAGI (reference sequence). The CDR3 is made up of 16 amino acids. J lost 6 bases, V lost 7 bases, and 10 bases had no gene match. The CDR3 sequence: CASTLPLAGGSNEQFF. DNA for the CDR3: TGTGCCAGCACCCTCCCCCTAGCGGGGGGGAGCAATGAGCAGTTCTTC.

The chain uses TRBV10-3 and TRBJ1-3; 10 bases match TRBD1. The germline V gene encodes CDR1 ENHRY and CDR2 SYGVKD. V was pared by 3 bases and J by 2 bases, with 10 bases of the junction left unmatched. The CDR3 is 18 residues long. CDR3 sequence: CAISDGQGVAGAGNTIYF. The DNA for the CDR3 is TGTGCCATCAGTGACGGACAGGGGGTGGCTGGGGCTGGAAACACCATATATTTT.

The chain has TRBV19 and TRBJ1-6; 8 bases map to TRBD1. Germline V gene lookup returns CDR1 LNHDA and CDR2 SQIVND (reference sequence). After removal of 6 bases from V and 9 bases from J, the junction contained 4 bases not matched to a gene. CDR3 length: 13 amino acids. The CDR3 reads CASSRTGLSPLHF. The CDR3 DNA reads TGTGCCAGTAGCCGGACAGGGCTTTCACCCCTCCACTTT.

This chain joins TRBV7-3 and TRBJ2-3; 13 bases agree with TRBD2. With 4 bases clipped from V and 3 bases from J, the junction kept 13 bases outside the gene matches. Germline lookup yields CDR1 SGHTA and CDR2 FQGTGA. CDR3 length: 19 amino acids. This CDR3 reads CASSSKSGLAGYLTDTQYF. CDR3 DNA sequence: TGTGCCAGCAGCTCAAAGTCGGGACTAGCGGGATACCTGACAGATACGCAGTATTTT.

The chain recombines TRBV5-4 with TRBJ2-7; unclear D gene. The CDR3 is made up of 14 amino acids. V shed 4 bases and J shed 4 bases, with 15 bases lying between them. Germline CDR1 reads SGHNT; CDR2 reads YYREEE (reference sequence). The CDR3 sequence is CASSPNPQNYEQYV. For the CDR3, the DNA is TGTGCCAGCAGCCCTAACCCTCAAAATTACGAGCAGTACGTC.

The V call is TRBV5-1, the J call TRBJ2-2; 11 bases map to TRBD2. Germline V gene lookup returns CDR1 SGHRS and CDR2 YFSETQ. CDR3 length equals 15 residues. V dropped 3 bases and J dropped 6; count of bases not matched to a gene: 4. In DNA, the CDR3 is TGCGCCAGCAGCTCACTAGCGGGGGATCCCGGGGAGCTGTTTTTT. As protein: CASSSLAGDPGELFF.

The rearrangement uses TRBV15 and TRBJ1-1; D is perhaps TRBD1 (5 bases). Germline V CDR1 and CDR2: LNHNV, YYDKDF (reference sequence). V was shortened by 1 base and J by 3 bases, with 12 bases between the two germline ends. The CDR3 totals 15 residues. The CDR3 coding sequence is TGTGCCACCAGCAGAGCCAGGGTAGGGGACACTGAAGCTTTCTTT. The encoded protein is CATSRARVGDTEAFF.

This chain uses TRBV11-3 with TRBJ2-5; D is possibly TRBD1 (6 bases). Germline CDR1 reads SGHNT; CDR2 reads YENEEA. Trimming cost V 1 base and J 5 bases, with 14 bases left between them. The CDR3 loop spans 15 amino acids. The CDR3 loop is CASSLGVGGMETQYF. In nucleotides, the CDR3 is TGTGCCAGCAGCTTAGGGGTAGGGGGTATGGAGACCCAGTACTTC.

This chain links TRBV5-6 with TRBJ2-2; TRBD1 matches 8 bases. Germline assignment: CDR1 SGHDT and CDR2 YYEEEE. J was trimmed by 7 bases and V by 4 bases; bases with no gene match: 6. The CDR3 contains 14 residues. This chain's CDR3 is CASSPGTGHGELFF. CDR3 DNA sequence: TGTGCCAGCAGCCCGGGGACAGGCCACGGGGAGCTGTTTTTT.

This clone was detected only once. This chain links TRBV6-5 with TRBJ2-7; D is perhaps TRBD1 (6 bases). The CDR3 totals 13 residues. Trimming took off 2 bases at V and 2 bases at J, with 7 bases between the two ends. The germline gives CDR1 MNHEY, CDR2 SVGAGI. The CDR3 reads CASSYRDTYEQYV. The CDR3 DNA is TGTGCCAGCAGTTACCGGGACACCTACGAGCAGTACGTC.

CDR3: CATSDRGGRAFF. In nucleotides, the CDR3 is TGTGCCACCAGTGATCGAGGGGGCCGAGCTTTCTTT. This chain uses TRBV24-1 with TRBJ1-1, with 7 bases matching TRBD1. The CDR3 totals 12 residues. From germline, CDR1 is KGHDR and CDR2 SFDVKD. Trimming at V came to 3 bases and at J to 10 bases, leaving 4 bases not matched to a gene.

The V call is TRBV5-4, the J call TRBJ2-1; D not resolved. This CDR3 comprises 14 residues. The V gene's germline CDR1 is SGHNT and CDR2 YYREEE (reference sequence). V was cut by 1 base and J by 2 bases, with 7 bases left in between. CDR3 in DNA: TGTGCCAGCAGCTTGAGCCTTACCTACAATGAGCAGTTCTTC. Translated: CASSLSLTYNEQFF. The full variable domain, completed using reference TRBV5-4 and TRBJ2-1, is ETGVTQSPTHLIKTRGQQVTLRCSSQSGHNTVSWYQQALGQGPQFIFQYYREEENGRGNFPPRFSGLQFPNYSSELNVNALELDDSALYLCASSLSLTYNEQFFGPGTRLTVL.

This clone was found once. CDR3 nucleotides: TGTGCCAGCAGTAAAAATCCCACAGGGGCGCGGAATGAGCAGTTCTTC. Its translation is CASSKNPTGARNEQFF. This chain uses TRBV25-1 with TRBJ2-1; TRBD1 matches at 7 bases. V lost 5 bases to trimming and J lost 7 bases; unmatched junction nucleotides: 14. Germline lookup yields CDR1 MGHDK and CDR2 SYGVNS. The CDR3 has 16 residues.

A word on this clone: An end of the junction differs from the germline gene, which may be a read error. The CDR3 nucleotides are TGTGCCAGCAGCCAAGGGGGACTAGCCCTGAACTTC. Amino acids: CASSQGGLALNF. The chain joins TRBV3-1 (or the pseudogene TRBV3-2) to TRBJ2-5, with 9 bases matching TRBD2. The germline V gene has CDR1 LGHDT and CDR2 YNNKEL (reference sequence). The CDR3 is 12 amino acids.

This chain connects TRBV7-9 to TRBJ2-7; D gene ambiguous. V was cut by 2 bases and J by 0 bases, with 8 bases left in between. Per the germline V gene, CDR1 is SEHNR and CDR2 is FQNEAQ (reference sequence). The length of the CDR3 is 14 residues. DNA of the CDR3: TGTGCCAGCAGCTTATCGTCACTCTCCTACGAGCAGTACGTC. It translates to CASSLSSLSYEQYV.

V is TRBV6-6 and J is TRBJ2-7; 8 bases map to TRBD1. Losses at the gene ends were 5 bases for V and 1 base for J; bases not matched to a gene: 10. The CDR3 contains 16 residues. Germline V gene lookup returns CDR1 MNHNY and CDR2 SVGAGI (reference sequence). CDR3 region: CASSPTGATSSYEQYV. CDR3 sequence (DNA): TGTGCCAGCAGTCCGACAGGGGCGACCTCTTCCTACGAGCAGTACGTC.